This T cell receptor beta chain was obtained from a study of blood T cell repertoires in COVID-19. Study-level background: Acute-phase and convalescent COVID-19 samples originated in the United States, Italy and Spain. In each case, the material was cDNA or gDNA derived from T cells, B-cell-depleted T cells, or PBMCs.

This clone came up once. TCRdb keeps only in-frame clones here, not all; method: immunoSEQ multiplex PCR. The data show about 210,000 clones, 85% to 90% seen once. V shed 2 bases and J shed 2 bases, with 12 bases lying between them. The CDR3 runs 15 residues. Germline loops: CDR1 MNHEY, CDR2 SMNVEV (reference sequence). The gene calls are TRBV27 and TRBJ2-5; tentative D call: TRBD1 (6 bases). The sample taken for sequencing was peripheral blood. This receptor was obtained from a man in his 60s who had recovered from COVID-19. The CDR3 loop is CASSLQGQRQETQYF. The DNA of the CDR3 is TGTGCCAGCAGTTTACAGGGGCAAAGGCAAGAGACCCAGTACTTC.